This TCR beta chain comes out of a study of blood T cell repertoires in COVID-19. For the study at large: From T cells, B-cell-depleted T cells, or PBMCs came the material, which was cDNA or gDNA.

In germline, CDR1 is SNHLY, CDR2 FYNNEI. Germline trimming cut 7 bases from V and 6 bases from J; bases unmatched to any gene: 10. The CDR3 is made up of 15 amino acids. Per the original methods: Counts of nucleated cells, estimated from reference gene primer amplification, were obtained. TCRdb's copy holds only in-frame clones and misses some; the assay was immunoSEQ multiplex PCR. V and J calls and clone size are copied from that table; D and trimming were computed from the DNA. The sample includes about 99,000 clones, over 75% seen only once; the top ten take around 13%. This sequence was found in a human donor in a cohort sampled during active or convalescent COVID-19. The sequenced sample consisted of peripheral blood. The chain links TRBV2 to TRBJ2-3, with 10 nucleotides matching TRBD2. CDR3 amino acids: CASKTASGGPDTQYF. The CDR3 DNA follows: TGTGCCAGCAAGACGGCTAGCGGGGGCCCCGATACGCAGTATTTT. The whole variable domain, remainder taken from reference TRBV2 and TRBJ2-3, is EPEVTQTPSHQVTQMGQEVILRCVPISNHLYFYWYRQILGQKVEFLVSFYNNEISEKSEIFDDQFSVERPDGSNFTLKIRSTKLEDSAMYFCASKTASGGPDTQYFGPGTRLTVL.